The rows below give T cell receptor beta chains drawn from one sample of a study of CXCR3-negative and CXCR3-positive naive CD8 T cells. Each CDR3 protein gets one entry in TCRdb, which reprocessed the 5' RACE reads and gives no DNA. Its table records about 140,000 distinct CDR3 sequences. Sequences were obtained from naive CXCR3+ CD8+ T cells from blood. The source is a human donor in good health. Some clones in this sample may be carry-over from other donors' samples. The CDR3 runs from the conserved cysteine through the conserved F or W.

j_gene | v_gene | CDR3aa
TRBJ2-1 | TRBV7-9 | CASSSEGLAGGLRDEQFF
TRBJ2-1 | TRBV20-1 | CSARRQGALHLEQFF
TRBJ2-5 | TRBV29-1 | CSVVIWTPQETQYF
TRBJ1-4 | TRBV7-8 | CASSLSLAGGPTNEKLFF
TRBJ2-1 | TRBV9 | CASSVEAEAYNEQFF
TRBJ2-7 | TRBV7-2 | CASSLIGGDFSYEQYF
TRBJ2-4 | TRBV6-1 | CASSGGPGTGRENIQYF
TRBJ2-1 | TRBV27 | CASSLSSYNEQFF
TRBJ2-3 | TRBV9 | CASSVHGESTDTQYF
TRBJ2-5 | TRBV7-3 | CASSPTGTSGQETQYF
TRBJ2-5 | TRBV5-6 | CASSTGTAQETQYF
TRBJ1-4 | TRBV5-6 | CASSGDRTHTEKLFF
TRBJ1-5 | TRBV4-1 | CASSQGGNPSIQPQHF
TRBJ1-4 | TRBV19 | CAGGTGEKLFF
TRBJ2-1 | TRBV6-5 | CASSLWRYNEQFF
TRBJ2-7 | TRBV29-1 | CSVAVAGSYEQYF
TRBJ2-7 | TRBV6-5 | CASSYSAQTSYEQYF
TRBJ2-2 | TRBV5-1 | CASSSGQKNTGELFF
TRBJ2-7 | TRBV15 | CATSAWDRVSYEQYF
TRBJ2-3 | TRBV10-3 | CAISATVDTQYF
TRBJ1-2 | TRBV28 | CASSWGDSIPYGYTF
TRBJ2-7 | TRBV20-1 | CSARTGLTYEQYF
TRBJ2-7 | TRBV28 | CASSLNRLAYSYEQYF
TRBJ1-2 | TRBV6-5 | CASSVGQGAFGYTF
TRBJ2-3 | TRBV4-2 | CASSPRETADTQYF
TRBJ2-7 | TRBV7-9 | CASSLRGEQYF
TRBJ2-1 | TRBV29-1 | CSVDSGTSVGDEQFF
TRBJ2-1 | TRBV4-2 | CASSLILAGETYNEQFF
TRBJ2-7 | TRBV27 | CASSGTVFQVSYEQYF
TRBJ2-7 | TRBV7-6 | CASSPWRGAYEQYF
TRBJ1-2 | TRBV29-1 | CSVDNFDRDRGLDYGYTF
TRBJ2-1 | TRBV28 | CASSPSSPATSGTNEQFF
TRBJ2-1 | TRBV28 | CASSRRADSYNEQFF
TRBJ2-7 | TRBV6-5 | CASSDRETSYEQYF
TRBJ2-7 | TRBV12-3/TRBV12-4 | CASTLGAPWTGLYEQYF
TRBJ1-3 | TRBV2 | CASSEDTGGSGNTIYF
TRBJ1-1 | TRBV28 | CASSLDREDTEAFF